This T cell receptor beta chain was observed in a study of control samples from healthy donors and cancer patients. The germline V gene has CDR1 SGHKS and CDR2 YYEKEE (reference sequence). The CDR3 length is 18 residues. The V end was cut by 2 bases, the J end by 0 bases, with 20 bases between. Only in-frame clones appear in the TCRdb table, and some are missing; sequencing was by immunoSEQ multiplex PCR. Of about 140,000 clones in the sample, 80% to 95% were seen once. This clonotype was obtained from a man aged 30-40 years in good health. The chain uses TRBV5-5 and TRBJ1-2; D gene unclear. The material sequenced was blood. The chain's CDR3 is CASSFGSLFQTTNYGYTF. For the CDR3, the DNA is TGTGCCAGCAGCTTTGGTTCCCTATTCCAGACAACTAACTATGGCTACACCTTC.